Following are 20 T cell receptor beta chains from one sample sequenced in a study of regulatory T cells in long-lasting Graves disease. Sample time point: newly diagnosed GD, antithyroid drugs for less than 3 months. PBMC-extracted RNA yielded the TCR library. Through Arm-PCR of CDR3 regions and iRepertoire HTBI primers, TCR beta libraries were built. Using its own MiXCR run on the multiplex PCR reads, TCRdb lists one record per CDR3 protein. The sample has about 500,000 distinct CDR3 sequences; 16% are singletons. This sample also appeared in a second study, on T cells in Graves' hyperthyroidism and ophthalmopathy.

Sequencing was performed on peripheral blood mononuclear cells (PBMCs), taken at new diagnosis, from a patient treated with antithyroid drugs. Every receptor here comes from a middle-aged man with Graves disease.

The CDR3 region has the DNA TGCGCCACCAAGCGGGAGAGCAGAGACGAGCAGTACTTC. Translation: CATKRESRDEQYF. The rearrangement joins TRBV5-1 to TRBJ2-7; 8 nucleotides agree with TRBD2. Germline V CDR1 and CDR2: SGHRS, YFSETQ. Trimming took 9 bases from V and 5 from J; bases not matched to a gene: 10. CDR3 length: 13 residues.

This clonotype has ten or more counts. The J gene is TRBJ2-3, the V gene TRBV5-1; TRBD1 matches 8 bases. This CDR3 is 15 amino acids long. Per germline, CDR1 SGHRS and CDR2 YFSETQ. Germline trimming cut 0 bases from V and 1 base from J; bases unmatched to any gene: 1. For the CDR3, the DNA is TGCGCCAGCAGCTTGGAGGGACAGGGCACAGATACGCAGTATTTT. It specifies CASSLEGQGTDTQYF.

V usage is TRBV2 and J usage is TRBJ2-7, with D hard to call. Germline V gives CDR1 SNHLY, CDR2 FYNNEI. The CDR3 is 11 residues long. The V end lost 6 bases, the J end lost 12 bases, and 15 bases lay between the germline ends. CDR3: CASRQPLEAYF. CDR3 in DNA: TGTGCCAGCAGACAGCCGTTGGAAGCGTACTTC. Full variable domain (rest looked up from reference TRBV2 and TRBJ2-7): EPEVTQTPSHQVTQMGQEVILRCVPISNHLYFYWYRQILGQKVEFLVSFYNNEISEKSEIFDDQFSVERPDGSNFTLKIRSTKLEDSAMYFCASRQPLEAYFGPGTRLTVT.

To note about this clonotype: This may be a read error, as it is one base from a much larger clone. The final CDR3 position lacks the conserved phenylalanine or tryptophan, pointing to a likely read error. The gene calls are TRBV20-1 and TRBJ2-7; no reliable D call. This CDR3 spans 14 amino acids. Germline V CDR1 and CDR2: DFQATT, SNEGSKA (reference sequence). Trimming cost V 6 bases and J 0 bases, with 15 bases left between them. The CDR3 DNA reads TGCAGTGCCGAGACGTTAACTAACTCCTACGAGCAGTACCTC. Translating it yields CSAETLTNSYEQYL.

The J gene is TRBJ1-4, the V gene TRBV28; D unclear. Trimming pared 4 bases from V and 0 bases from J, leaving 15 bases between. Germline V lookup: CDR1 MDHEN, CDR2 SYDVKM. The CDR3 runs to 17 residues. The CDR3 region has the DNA TGTGCCAGCAGTTGGAGGGCATGGCCCGCAACTAATGAAAAACTGTTTTTT. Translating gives CASSWRAWPATNEKLFF.

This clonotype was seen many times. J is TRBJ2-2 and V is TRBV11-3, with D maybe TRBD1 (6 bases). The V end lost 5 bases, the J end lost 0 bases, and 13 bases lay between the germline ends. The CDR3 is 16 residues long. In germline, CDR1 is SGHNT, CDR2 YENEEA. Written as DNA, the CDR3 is TGTGCCAGCAGCCCAGGGACACTTTCGAACACCGGGGAGCTGTTTTTT. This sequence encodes CASSPGTLSNTGELFF.

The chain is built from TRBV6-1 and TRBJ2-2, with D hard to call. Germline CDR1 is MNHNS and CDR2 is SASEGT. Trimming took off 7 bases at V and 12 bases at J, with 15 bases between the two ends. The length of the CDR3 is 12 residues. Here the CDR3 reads CASNGRLMKLFF. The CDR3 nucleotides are TGTGCCAGCAACGGCCGCCTCATGAAGCTGTTTTTT.

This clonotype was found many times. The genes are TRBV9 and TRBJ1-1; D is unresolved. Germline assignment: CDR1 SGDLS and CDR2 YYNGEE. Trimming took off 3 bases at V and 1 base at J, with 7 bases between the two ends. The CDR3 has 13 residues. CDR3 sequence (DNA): TGTGCCAGCAGCGCCAACGGGAACACTGAAGCTTTCTTT. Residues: CASSANGNTEAFF.

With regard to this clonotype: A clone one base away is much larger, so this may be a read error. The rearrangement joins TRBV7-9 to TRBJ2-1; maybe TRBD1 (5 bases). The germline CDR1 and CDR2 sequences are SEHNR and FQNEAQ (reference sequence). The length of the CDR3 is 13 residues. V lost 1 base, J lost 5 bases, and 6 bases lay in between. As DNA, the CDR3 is TGTGCCAGCAGCTTAGAAGGGGACAATGAGCAGTTCTTC. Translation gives CASSLEGDNEQFF. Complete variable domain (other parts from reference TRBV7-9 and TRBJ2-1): DTGVSQNPRHKITKRGQNVTFRCDPISEHNRLYWYRQTLGQGPEFLTYFQNEAQLEKSRLLSDRFSAERPKGSFSTLEIQRTEQGDSAMYLCASSLEGDNEQFFGPGTRLTVL.

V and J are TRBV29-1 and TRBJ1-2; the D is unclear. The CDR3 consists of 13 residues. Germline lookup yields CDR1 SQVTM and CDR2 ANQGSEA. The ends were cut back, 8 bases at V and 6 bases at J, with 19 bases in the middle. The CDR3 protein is CSTSGGGLDGYTF. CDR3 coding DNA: TGCAGCACCTCCGGTGGAGGGTTGGATGGCTACACCTTC.

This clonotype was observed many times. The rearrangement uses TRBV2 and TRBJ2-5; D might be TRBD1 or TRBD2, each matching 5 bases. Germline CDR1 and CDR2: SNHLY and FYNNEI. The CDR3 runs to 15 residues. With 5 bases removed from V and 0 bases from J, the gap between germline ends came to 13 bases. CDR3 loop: CASSPRDGHQETQYF. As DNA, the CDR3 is TGTGCCAGCAGTCCCCGGGACGGGCACCAAGAGACCCAGTACTTC.

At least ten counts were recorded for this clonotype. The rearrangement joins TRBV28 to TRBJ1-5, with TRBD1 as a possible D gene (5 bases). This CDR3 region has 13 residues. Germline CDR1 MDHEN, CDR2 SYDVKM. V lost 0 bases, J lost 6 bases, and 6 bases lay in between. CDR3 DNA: TGTGCCAGCAGTTTATGGGGGGGTCAGCCCCAGCATTTT. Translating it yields CASSLWGGQPQHF.

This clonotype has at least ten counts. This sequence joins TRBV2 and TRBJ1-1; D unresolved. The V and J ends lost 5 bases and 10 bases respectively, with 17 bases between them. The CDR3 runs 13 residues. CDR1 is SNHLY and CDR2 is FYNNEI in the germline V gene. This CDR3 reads CASSSQFRFGAFF. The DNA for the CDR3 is TGTGCCAGCAGTTCTCAATTTCGGTTCGGAGCTTTCTTT.

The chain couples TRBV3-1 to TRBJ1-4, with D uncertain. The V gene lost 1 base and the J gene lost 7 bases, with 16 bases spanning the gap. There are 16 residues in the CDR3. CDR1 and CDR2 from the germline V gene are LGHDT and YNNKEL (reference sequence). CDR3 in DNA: TGTGCCAGCAGCCAAGCCCCCTCGGGCCTTGGTGAAAAACTGTTTTTT. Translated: CASSQAPSGLGEKLFF.

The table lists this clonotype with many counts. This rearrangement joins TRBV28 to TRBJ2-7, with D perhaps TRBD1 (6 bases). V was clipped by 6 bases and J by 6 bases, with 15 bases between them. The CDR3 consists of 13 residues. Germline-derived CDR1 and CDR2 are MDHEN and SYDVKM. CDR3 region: CASRVNRVAEQYF. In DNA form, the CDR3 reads TGTGCCAGCAGGGTCAACAGGGTAGCCGAGCAGTACTTC.

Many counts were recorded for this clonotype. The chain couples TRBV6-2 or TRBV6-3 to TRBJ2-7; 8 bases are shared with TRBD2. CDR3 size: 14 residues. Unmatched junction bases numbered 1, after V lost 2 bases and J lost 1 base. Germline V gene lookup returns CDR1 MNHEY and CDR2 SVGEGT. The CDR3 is CASSYVAGSYEQYF. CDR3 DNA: TGTGCCAGCAGTTACGTAGCGGGGTCCTACGAGCAGTACTTC.

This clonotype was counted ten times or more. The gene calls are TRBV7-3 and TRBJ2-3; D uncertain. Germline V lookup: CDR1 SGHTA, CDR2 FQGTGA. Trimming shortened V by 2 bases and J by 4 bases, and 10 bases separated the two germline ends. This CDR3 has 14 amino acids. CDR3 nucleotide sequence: TGTGCCAGCAGCTTAGGCGGCGGCCCAGATACGCAGTATTTT. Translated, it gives CASSLGGGPDTQYF.

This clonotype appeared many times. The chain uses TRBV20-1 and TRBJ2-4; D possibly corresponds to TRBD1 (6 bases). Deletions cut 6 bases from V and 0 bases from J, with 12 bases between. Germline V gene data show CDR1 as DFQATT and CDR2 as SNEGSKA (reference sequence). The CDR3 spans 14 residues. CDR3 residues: CSAKGQLAKNIQYF. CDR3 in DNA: TGCAGTGCGAAGGGACAACTAGCCAAAAACATTCAGTACTTC.

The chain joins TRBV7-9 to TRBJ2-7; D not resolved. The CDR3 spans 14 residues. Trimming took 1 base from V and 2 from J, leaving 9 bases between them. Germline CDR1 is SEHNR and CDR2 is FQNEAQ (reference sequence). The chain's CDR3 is CASSLVPNTYEQYF. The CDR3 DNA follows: TGTGCCAGCAGCTTAGTACCCAACACCTACGAGCAGTACTTC.

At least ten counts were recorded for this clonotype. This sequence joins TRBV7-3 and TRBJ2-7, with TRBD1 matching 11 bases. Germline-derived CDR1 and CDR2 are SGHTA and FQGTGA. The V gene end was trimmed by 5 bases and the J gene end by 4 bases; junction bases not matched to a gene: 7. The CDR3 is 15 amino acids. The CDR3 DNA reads TGTGCCAGCAGCCCTACCGGACAGGGGGCGTACGAGCAGTACTTC. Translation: CASSPTGQGAYEQYF.